This T cell receptor (beta chain) was captured in a study of cytomegalovirus exposure and HLA in healthy donors. As for the study in general: About 80 million unique TCR sequences came from HLA-typed donors in an early release.

With respect to this clone: Antigen specificity is unknown.

Broader study findings: Most observed TCR sequences were rare, whereas some public TCRs were detected in many donors. Common viral pathogens (according to a later analysis) appeared linked to several of the most significant clusters.

Germline V gene sequence: CDR1 SQVTM, CDR2 ANQGSEA. The germline V and J ends were trimmed by 4 bases and 1 base, with 13 bases remaining between them. CDR3 size: 14 residues. PCR was performed using 60 Vbeta and 13 Jbeta primers. Measured with immunoSEQ multiplex PCR; TCRdb has only the in-frame clones, and not every one. The data contain over 95,000 clones, around 77% of them singletons. The gene calls are TRBV29-1 and TRBJ1-1; no clear D gene. The receptor was isolated from a woman aged 25 to 39 in good health and CMV-seropositive. The sequenced sample was PBMCs. This chain's CDR3 is CSVARATANTEAFF. The DNA for the CDR3 is TGCAGCGTTGCCAGAGCGACTGCGAACACTGAAGCTTTCTTT.